This entry lists 16 T cell receptor beta chains sequenced from one sample in a study of cytomegalovirus exposure and HLA in healthy donors. In the PCR, 60 Vbeta and 13 Jbeta primers were used. Clones were sequenced by immunoSEQ multiplex PCR, and TCRdb holds only the in-frame ones, with some missing. The sample consists of around 150,000 clones, around 86% of them appearing once. Sequenced sample: PBMCs. The receptors originated from a human donor in good health.

The J gene is TRBJ1-4, the V gene TRBV11-3; 10 positions agree with TRBD1. V shed 4 bases, J shed 8 bases, and the junction held 1 base outside the gene matches. Germline lookup yields CDR1 SGHNT and CDR2 YENEEA. The CDR3 totals 13 residues. For the CDR3, the DNA is TGTGCCAGCAGCTCGGACAGGGGGGAAAAACTGTTTTTT. Its protein product is CASSSDRGEKLFF.

V gene TRBV7-9 combines with J gene TRBJ1-2; 7 bases align to TRBD1. This CDR3 is 17 amino acids long. Germline CDR1 is SEHNR and CDR2 is FQNEAQ (reference sequence). J was trimmed by 4 bases and V by 5 bases; bases with no gene match: 16. DNA for the CDR3: TGTGCCAGCAGCCCGTTGGCTACCGGGACAGTGATCTATGGCTACACCTTC. This sequence encodes CASSPLATGTVIYGYTF.

The J gene is TRBJ1-1, the V gene TRBV7-9; 7 nucleotides match TRBD1. Germline V lookup: CDR1 SEHNR, CDR2 FQNEAQ (reference sequence). The CDR3 is 14 residues long. The V and J ends lost 2 bases and 2 bases, in that order; junction bases with no gene match: 2. The CDR3 DNA reads TGTGCCAGCAGCTTACAGGGGGAAAACACTGAAGCTTTCTTT. It is translated as CASSLQGENTEAFF.

The rearrangement joins TRBV5-1 to TRBJ2-1; tentative D call: TRBD2 (5 bases). Trimming pared 0 bases from V and 4 bases from J, leaving 11 bases between. Germline V gene data show CDR1 as SGHRS and CDR2 as YFSETQ. The CDR3 is 15 amino acids. CDR3 DNA: TGCGCCAGCAGCTTGGCCCCAAGCGGTTACAATGAGCAGTTCTTC. Its protein product is CASSLAPSGYNEQFF.

The gene calls are TRBV27 and TRBJ1-4; TRBD1 is a possible D gene (6 bases). The V and J ends lost 2 bases and 7 bases respectively, with 11 bases between them. Germline CDR1 reads MNHEY; CDR2 reads SMNVEV (reference sequence). The CDR3 contains 14 residues. The CDR3 here is CASSLTGPGEKLFF. CDR3 nucleotide sequence: TGTGCCAGCAGTTTAACAGGGCCCGGTGAAAAACTGTTTTTT.

The CDR3 loop is CASSHRDSYYEQYF. For the CDR3, the DNA is TGTGCCAGCAGTCACCGGGACAGTTACTACGAGCAGTACTTC. V usage is TRBV11-3 and J usage is TRBJ2-7, with TRBD1 identical over 7 bases. Germline V lookup: CDR1 SGHNT, CDR2 YENEEA. The CDR3 contains 14 residues. The trim removed 6 bases at V and 3 bases at J, leaving 8 bases unmatched. Complete variable domain (other parts from reference TRBV11-3 and TRBJ2-7): EAGVVQSPRYKIIEKKQPVAFWCNPISGHNTLYWYLQNLGQGPELLIRYENEEAVDDSQLPKDRFSAERLKGVDSTLKIQPAELGDSAVYLCASSHRDSYYEQYFGPGTRLTVT.

The chain carries TRBV27 and TRBJ1-6; D gene uncertain. Germline assignment: CDR1 MNHEY and CDR2 SMNVEV (reference sequence). The CDR3 consists of 17 residues. V lost 6 bases and J lost 1, with 16 bases in between. In DNA form, the CDR3 reads TGTGCCAGCAGCCCCCGAGGAGGATTATCCTATAATTCACCCCTCCACTTT. It codes for CASSPRGGLSYNSPLHF.

This clone was recorded only once. The gene calls are TRBV6-4 and TRBJ1-1, with a tentative D call TRBD1 (5 bases). In germline, CDR1 is MRHNA, CDR2 SNTAGT. Trimming pared 4 bases from V and 1 base from J, leaving 7 bases between. CDR3 size: 13 residues. The CDR3 sequence is CASSVRANTEAFF. In DNA, the CDR3 is TGTGCCAGCAGTGTCAGGGCGAACACTGAAGCTTTCTTT.

The J gene is TRBJ2-1, the V gene TRBV18; 10 bases fit TRBD2. Germline V lookup: CDR1 KGHSH, CDR2 LQKENI. CDR3 size: 17 residues. V gave up 3 bases and J gave up 0 bases; unmatched junction bases: 5. The CDR3 nucleotides read TGTGCCAGCTCACCGCCGACTAGCGGGCCCTCCTACAATGAGCAGTTCTTC. This gives the protein CASSPPTSGPSYNEQFF. The entire variable domain, with the rest obtained from reference TRBV18 and TRBJ2-1, is as follows: NAGVMQNPRHLVRRRGQEARLRCSPMKGHSHVYWYRQLPEEGLKFMVYLQKENIIDESGMPKERFSAEFPKEGPSILRIQQVVRGDSAAYFCASSPPTSGPSYNEQFFGPGTRLTVL.

The chain couples TRBV4-1 to TRBJ2-3; 14 bases match TRBD2. Per the germline V gene, CDR1 is MGHRA and CDR2 is YSYEKL. J lost 5 bases, V lost 2 bases, and 6 bases had no gene match. This CDR3 is 17 amino acids long. CDR3 nucleotide sequence: TGCGCCAGCAGCCAATCCGGACTAGCGGGGGGCGGAGATACGCAGTATTTT. Translating it yields CASSQSGLAGGGDTQYF.

The V call is TRBV7-8, the J call TRBJ2-1; 8 bases are a match to TRBD1. This CDR3 is built from 15 residues. CDR1 is SGHVS, CDR2 FQNEAQ, per germline. Trimming cost V 5 bases and J 7 bases; bases outside gene matches: 10. This CDR3 reads CASSPGQGRANEQFF. The CDR3, as DNA: TGTGCCAGCAGCCCAGGACAGGGACGGGCGAATGAGCAGTTCTTC.

The V and J genes are TRBV6-1 and TRBJ2-2, with D possibly matching TRBD2 (6 bases). CDR1 and CDR2 from the germline V gene are MNHNS and SASEGT. V dropped 7 bases and J dropped 3 bases, with 15 bases sitting between them. The CDR3 has 15 residues. CDR3 nucleotides: TGTGCCAGCAATAGGAGGGTATTAGACACCGGGGAGCTGTTTTTT. It yields the protein CASNRRVLDTGELFF.

J is TRBJ1-3 and V is TRBV7-2; D ambiguous. The V end was cut by 5 bases, the J end by 8 bases, with 16 bases between. CDR1 SGHTA and CDR2 FQGNSA come from the germline V gene. This CDR3 comprises 14 residues. For the CDR3, the DNA is TGTGCCAGCAGCATCCTAGCCTCTCGGGACACCATATATTTT. It codes for CASSILASRDTIYF.

The chain uses TRBV19 and TRBJ2-5; 14 nucleotides match TRBD2. Germline loops: CDR1 LNHDA, CDR2 SQIVND (reference sequence). The CDR3 sequence is 17 residues long. V dropped 1 base and J dropped 7; count of bases not matched to a gene: 8. The DNA of the CDR3 is TGTGCCAGTAGTATAGTAGCCGGGACTAGCGGGGGAGGGACCCAGTACTTC. Translated, it gives CASSIVAGTSGGGTQYF.

The V and J genes are TRBV28 and TRBJ2-3; 10 bases map to TRBD2. The length of the CDR3 is 15 residues. After removal of 2 bases from V and 1 base from J, the junction contained 0 bases not matched to a gene. CDR1 MDHEN and CDR2 SYDVKM come from the germline V gene. This chain's CDR3 is CASSLLAGGTDTQYF. The CDR3 nucleotides are TGTGCCAGCAGTTTACTAGCGGGGGGCACAGATACGCAGTATTTT.

The CDR3 reads CASGALFSGGDTDTQYF. CDR3 in DNA: TGTGCTAGTGGGGCCCTCTTTAGCGGGGGGGATACAGATACGCAGTATTTT. The chain recombines TRBV12-5 with TRBJ2-3; TRBD2 agrees at 11 bases. V was pared by 6 bases and J by 3 bases, with 11 bases of the junction left unmatched. This CDR3 comprises 17 residues. Germline V gives CDR1 LGHNT, CDR2 FRNRAP.